This T cell receptor (beta chain) was obtained from a study of monozygotic twins with inflammatory bowel disease. For each CDR3 protein, TCRdb gives one entry from its re-call of the 5' RACE reads, without DNA. The ten most abundant clones cover more than 2% of a sample with around 450,000 distinct CDR3 sequences. The CDR3 is 16 residues long. Germline lookup yields CDR1 DFQATT and CDR2 SNEGSKA (reference sequence). V is TRBV20-1 and J is TRBJ2-1; TCRdb returns TRBD2, unconfirmable since there is no DNA. Sequencing used blood. This TCR was sampled from a human donor with ulcerative colitis or Crohn's disease, or a healthy co-twin of an affected twin (not recorded which). CDR3 region: CSARDDSGVLYNEQFF.